The 32 T cell receptor beta chains below were found in one sample sequenced in a study of neoadjuvant anti-PD-1 for oral cavity cancer. Sequencing used immunoSEQ multiplex PCR; TCRdb keeps in-frame clones, though not all of them. The sample includes 12,000 or so clones, 60% to 80% of them seen just once. Sequenced material: tumor tissue, taken before nivolumab (anti-PD-1) treatment. Source of these receptors: a person between 40 and 85 years old with oral cavity squamous cell carcinoma. The donor label of this sample is uncertain.

This clone turned up a few times. The chain combines TRBV18 with TRBJ2-1; 11 nucleotides align to TRBD1. This CDR3 is 16 amino acids long. Trimming cost V 5 bases and J 4 bases; bases outside gene matches: 7. Per germline, CDR1 KGHSH and CDR2 LQKENI. The CDR3 DNA reads TGTGCCAGCTCAAGGACAGGGGGCTTTGGGTACAATGAGCAGTTCTTC. As protein: CASSRTGGFGYNEQFF.

The chain recombines TRBV4-2 with TRBJ1-2; possible D gene TRBD1, 5 bases. Trimming removed 2 bases from V and 4 bases from J, with 17 bases in between. The CDR3 sequence is 16 residues long. Germline CDR1 is LGHNA and CDR2 is YNFKEQ. CDR3 DNA sequence: TGTGCCAGCAGCCAACTCGGGGGTGAAGGTTTCTATGGCTACACCTTC. Its translation is CASSQLGGEGFYGYTF.

The chain joins TRBV5-4 to TRBJ2-3, with no clear D. The CDR3 contains 15 residues. Trimming removed 4 bases from V and 6 bases from J, with 18 bases in between. CDR1 and CDR2 from the germline V gene are SGHNT and YYREEE (reference sequence). The CDR3 DNA reads TGTGCCAGCAGCCAAGGTAACGACCCACGGGATACGCAGTATTTT. Encoded protein: CASSQGNDPRDTQYF. The entire variable domain, with the rest obtained from reference TRBV5-4 and TRBJ2-3, is as follows: ETGVTQSPTHLIKTRGQQVTLRCSSQSGHNTVSWYQQALGQGPQFIFQYYREEENGRGNFPPRFSGLQFPNYSSELNVNALELDDSALYLCASSQGNDPRDTQYFGPGTRLTVL.

This sequence joins TRBV27 and TRBJ2-2; 12 bases line up with TRBD1. V lost 4 bases, J lost 0 bases, and 9 bases stayed unmatched. The germline CDR1 and CDR2 sequences are MNHEY and SMNVEV (reference sequence). CDR3 length: 19 residues. The CDR3 spells CASSSPHGTGGANTGELFF. CDR3 in DNA: TGTGCCAGCAGTTCGCCCCACGGGACAGGGGGCGCGAACACCGGGGAGCTGTTTTTT.

This clone turned up a few times. The chain carries TRBV7-8 and TRBJ1-3, with D possibly TRBD1 on 5 matching bases. V was shortened by 5 bases and J by 0 bases, with 8 bases between the two germline ends. The CDR3 contains 14 residues. Germline lookup yields CDR1 SGHVS and CDR2 FQNEAQ. The CDR3 DNA is TGTGCCAGCAGCCCAGGGCCCTCTGGAAACACCATATATTTT. Protein: CASSPGPSGNTIYF.

This clone was counted a few times. The rearrangement joins TRBV7-8 to TRBJ2-3, with 14 bases identical to TRBD2. CDR1 is SGHVS and CDR2 is FQNEAQ in the germline V gene. CDR3 length equals 16 residues. The trim removed 3 bases at V and 3 bases at J, leaving 2 bases unmatched. This chain's CDR3 is CASSLWTSGGTDTQYF. The CDR3 region has the DNA TGTGCCAGCAGCTTGTGGACTAGCGGGGGGACAGATACGCAGTATTTT.

The genes are TRBV27 and TRBJ2-5; 8 bases are shared with TRBD2. Trimming cost V 7 bases and J 3 bases; bases outside gene matches: 7. From germline, CDR1 is MNHEY and CDR2 SMNVEV (reference sequence). The CDR3 runs to 14 residues. The CDR3 DNA reads TGTGCCAGCACTTCCCGGCGGGGGGAAGAGACCCAGTACTTC. Translation: CASTSRRGEETQYF.

CDR3 region: CASSAGQGSQPQHF. In nucleotides, the CDR3 is TGTGCCAGCAGCGCGGGACAGGGTAGTCAGCCCCAGCATTTT. This sequence joins TRBV7-2 and TRBJ1-5; TRBD1 agrees at 9 bases. The germline V gene has CDR1 SGHTA and CDR2 FQGNSA. The CDR3 is 14 amino acids. J gave up 6 bases and V 5 bases, and 5 bases lay outside the gene matches.

V usage is TRBV19 and J usage is TRBJ1-2, with a weak D call TRBD1 (5 bases). CDR3 size: 16 residues. V was trimmed by 4 bases and J by 4 bases, leaving 19 bases between them. CDR1 and CDR2 (germline): LNHDA, SQIVND (reference sequence). The CDR3 DNA reads TGTGCCAGTAGTAGCGGGGCGGTGCCCGTCCCCTATGGCTACACCTTC. It encodes CASSSGAVPVPYGYTF.

The chain couples TRBV11-2 to TRBJ2-1; 8 bases line up with TRBD2. The V and J ends lost 1 base and 7 bases, in that order; junction bases with no gene match: 6. Germline V gene data show CDR1 as SGHAT and CDR2 as FQNNGV. The CDR3 runs 15 residues. The CDR3, as DNA: TGTGCCAGCAGCTTAGCGGGAGGGCCGGGGAATGAGCAGTTCTTC. Residues: CASSLAGGPGNEQFF. Complete variable domain (other parts from reference TRBV11-2 and TRBJ2-1): EAGVAQSPRYKIIEKRQSVAFWCNPISGHATLYWYQQILGQGPKLLIQFQNNGVVDDSQLPKDRFSAERLKGVDSTLKIQPAKLEDSAVYLCASSLAGGPGNEQFFGPGTRLTVL.

In its sample, this clone was seen once. The genes are TRBV7-7 and TRBJ2-3; no firm D call. The CDR3 is 13 residues long. V lost 2 bases and J 3 bases, leaving 6 bases between the germline ends. From germline, CDR1 is SSHAT and CDR2 FNYEAQ (reference sequence). The CDR3 region has the DNA TGTGCCAGCAGCTTATCCCTGACAGATACGCAGTATTTT. Its translation is CASSLSLTDTQYF. The whole variable domain, remainder taken from reference TRBV7-7 and TRBJ2-3, is GAGVSQSPRYKVTKRGQDVTLRCDPISSHATLYWYQQALGQGPEFLTYFNYEAQPDKSGLPSDRFSAERPEGSISTLTIQRTEQRDSAMYRCASSLSLTDTQYFGPGTRLTVL.

V is TRBV21-1 and J is TRBJ1-6; TRBD1, the D gene given by the table, was not confirmed from the DNA. TRBV21-1 constitutes a pseudogene. The CDR3 spans 16 residues. This chain's CDR3 is CASSKAGGRPTSPLHF. The CDR3, as DNA: TGTGCCAGCAGCAAAGCAGGGGGCAGGCCCACATCACCCCTCCACTTT.

In this sample, this clone turned up a few times. CDR3 sequence reads: CASRETYEQYF. The CDR3, as DNA: TGTGCCAGCAGGGAAACCTACGAGCAGTACTTC. This sequence joins TRBV2 and TRBJ2-7; D is uncertain. Trimming removed 6 bases from V and 2 bases from J, with 5 bases in between. Germline lookup yields CDR1 SNHLY and CDR2 FYNNEI. The CDR3 loop spans 11 amino acids.

In the case of this clone: The junction does not match germline at one end; this may be a read error. The CDR3 protein is CASSSGVSGANVLTF. The CDR3 DNA is TGTGCTAGCAGCTCAGGGGTGTCTGGGGCCAACGTCCTGACTTTC. The genes are TRBV7-7 and TRBJ2-6, with D possibly being TRBD1 (6 bases). The length of the CDR3 is 15 residues. CDR1 and CDR2 from the germline V gene are SSHAT and FNYEAQ (reference sequence).

The chain links TRBV4-1 to TRBJ2-2; D not resolved. CDR1 is MGHRA and CDR2 is YSYEKL in the germline V gene. This CDR3 contains 15 residues. With 1 base removed from V and 1 base from J, the gap between germline ends came to 7 bases. The CDR3 DNA reads TGCGCCAGCAGCCAAGTCCTGAAGAACACCGGGGAGCTGTTTTTT. It encodes CASSQVLKNTGELFF.

CDR3 sequence: CASSIEGLDGTGELFF. In nucleotides, the CDR3 is TGTGCCAGCTCTATTGAAGGACTAGACGGGACCGGGGAGCTGTTTTTT. The chain combines TRBV7-9 with TRBJ2-2; 7 nucleotides match TRBD2. Germline V gene sequence: CDR1 SEHNR, CDR2 FQNEAQ (reference sequence). The CDR3 consists of 16 residues. The J segment lost 5 bases and the V segment lost 8 bases, leaving 14 bases of the junction unmatched.

The chain joins TRBV11-3 to TRBJ2-5, with TRBD2 identical over 7 bases. V was pared by 4 bases and J by 2 bases, with 4 bases of the junction left unmatched. Germline lookup yields CDR1 SGHNT and CDR2 YENEEA. The CDR3 has 14 amino acids. The CDR3 sequence is CASSSWRGQETQYF. CDR3 coding DNA: TGTGCCAGCAGCTCGTGGCGGGGGCAAGAGACCCAGTACTTC.

The V and J genes are TRBV6-5 and TRBJ1-1; D is unclear. Trimming took off 0 bases at V and 8 bases at J, with 7 bases between the two ends. The CDR3 has 12 amino acids. Germline CDR1 is MNHEY and CDR2 is SVGAGI. The CDR3 reads CASSYSNREAFF. As DNA, the CDR3 is TGTGCCAGCAGTTACTCGAACCGGGAAGCTTTCTTT.

This clone has a handful of counts. The CDR3 nucleotides read TGTGCCAGCAGGTCGGCAGGGAGGTTGAACACTGAAGCTTTCTTT. Protein: CASRSAGRLNTEAFF. The V gene is TRBV6-1, the J gene TRBJ1-1; perhaps TRBD1 as D (5 bases). The CDR3 is 15 amino acids. The V and J ends lost 6 bases and 0 bases respectively, with 14 bases between them. The germline V gene has CDR1 MNHNS and CDR2 SASEGT.

The chain has TRBV5-6 and TRBJ2-1, with unresolved D. CDR3 length equals 13 residues. Germline CDR1 and CDR2: SGHDT and YYEEEE. V was clipped by 2 bases and J by 2 bases, with 5 bases between them. The CDR3, as DNA: TGTGCCAGCAGCTTCGGAGCCTACAATGAGCAGTTCTTC. Encoded protein: CASSFGAYNEQFF.

This clone has just a few counts. The rearrangement uses TRBV7-2 and TRBJ1-2, with D tentatively TRBD1 (5 bases). The CDR3 has 13 residues. Per the germline V gene, CDR1 is SGHTA and CDR2 is FQGNSA. The V and J ends lost 5 bases and 5 bases respectively, with 12 bases between them. The CDR3: CASSPLGAYGYTF. DNA of the CDR3: TGTGCCAGCAGCCCTCTCGGGGCATATGGCTACACCTTC.

This chain joins TRBV5-1 and TRBJ2-7, with D perhaps given as TRBD1 or TRBD2 (5 bases each). The CDR3 has 14 amino acids. Trimming removed 4 bases at V and 4 bases at J, with 15 bases between. Germline V gene data show CDR1 as SGHRS and CDR2 as YFSETQ. CDR3 loop: CASSGTVGKYEQYF. The CDR3, as DNA: TGCGCCAGCAGCGGGACCGTTGGAAAGTACGAGCAGTACTTC.

The chain recombines TRBV5-1 with TRBJ1-1; 7 bases match TRBD1. The CDR3 runs 14 residues. Trimming at V came to 5 bases and at J to 1 base, leaving 5 bases not matched to a gene. The germline gives CDR1 SGHRS, CDR2 YFSETQ. The CDR3 region is CASRGQTANTEAFF. CDR3 nucleotides: TGCGCCAGCAGGGGACAGACCGCGAACACTGAAGCTTTCTTT.

This clone has only one observation. The genes are TRBV9 and TRBJ1-2, with D maybe TRBD1 (6 bases). V was cut by 0 bases and J by 1 base, with 7 bases left in between. CDR1 and CDR2 (germline): SGDLS, YYNGEE. CDR3 length: 14 amino acids. The CDR3, as DNA: TGTGCCAGCAGCGTAGAACAGGGTAACTATGGCTACACCTTC. This encodes CASSVEQGNYGYTF.

This chain connects TRBV7-9 to TRBJ2-3; the match to TRBD1 covers 9 bases. Germline V gene data show CDR1 as SEHNR and CDR2 as FQNEAQ (reference sequence). V lost 5 bases to trimming and J lost 4 bases; unmatched junction nucleotides: 19. The CDR3 sequence is 19 residues long. CDR3 sequence (DNA): TGTGCCAGCAGCCCTAGCAAACTGAGACAGGGGGTTAGGGCAGATACGCAGTATTTT. It translates to CASSPSKLRQGVRADTQYF. Full variable domain (remainder filled in from reference TRBV7-9 and TRBJ2-3): DTGVSQNPRHKITKRGQNVTFRCDPISEHNRLYWYRQTLGQGPEFLTYFQNEAQLEKSRLLSDRFSAERPKGSFSTLEIQRTEQGDSAMYLCASSPSKLRQGVRADTQYFGPGTRLTVL.

This clone was counted between two and nine times. The rearrangement uses TRBV7-9 and TRBJ1-5; 9 bases fit TRBD1. The CDR3 is made up of 16 amino acids. The germline gives CDR1 SEHNR, CDR2 FQNEAQ (reference sequence). With 4 bases clipped from V and 1 base from J, the junction kept 5 bases outside the gene matches. In DNA, the CDR3 is TGTGCCAGCAGCTCAGGGACAGGGACAAGCAATCAGCCCCAGCATTTT. Translated: CASSSGTGTSNQPQHF.

The chain has TRBV2 and TRBJ1-5, with TRBD1 matching over 10 bases. CDR1 SNHLY and CDR2 FYNNEI come from the germline V gene. The J segment lost 4 bases and the V segment lost 8 bases, leaving 8 bases of the junction unmatched. The CDR3 loop spans 15 amino acids. In DNA, the CDR3 is TGTGCCAGCCGACAGGGGGCTGGGCAAAATCAGCCCCAGCATTTT. Its translation is CASRQGAGQNQPQHF.

This chain links TRBV27 with TRBJ2-7; 7 bases are shared with TRBD1. The germline gives CDR1 MNHEY, CDR2 SMNVEV (reference sequence). The junction had 9 bases not matched to a gene; V was cut back by 6 bases and J by 4 bases. The CDR3 sequence is 14 residues long. CDR3 sequence: CASSRDSLVYEQYF. CDR3 DNA sequence: TGTGCCAGCAGCCGGGACAGTCTAGTATACGAGCAGTACTTC.

This clone ranks as medium-sized. The V and J genes are TRBV12-5 and TRBJ1-6; no clear D. The CDR3 covers 13 residues. Germline V gives CDR1 LGHNT, CDR2 FRNRAP. V dropped 5 bases and J dropped 14 bases, with 16 bases sitting between them. This CDR3 reads CASGTTETATLHF. The DNA of the CDR3 is TGTGCTAGTGGTACAACAGAAACTGCCACCCTCCACTTT.

This clone was picked up a small number of times. This sequence joins TRBV2 and TRBJ2-2; D not resolved. CDR1 SNHLY and CDR2 FYNNEI come from the germline V gene. The CDR3 spans 14 residues. V lost 4 bases to trimming and J lost 7 bases, with 13 bases between them. The CDR3 spells CASSGWMSSGELFF. The CDR3 DNA is TGTGCCAGCAGTGGTTGGATGTCCAGCGGGGAGCTGTTTTTT.

This clone was detected only a few times. The chain employs TRBV11-2 and TRBJ1-1; possible D gene TRBD1, 5 bases. V gave up 1 base and J gave up 7 bases, with 7 bases separating them. This CDR3 is built from 12 residues. Germline CDR1 is SGHAT and CDR2 is FQNNGV. This chain's CDR3 is CASSLAGGEAFF. CDR3 DNA sequence: TGTGCCAGCAGCTTAGCGGGGGGTGAAGCTTTCTTT.

In nucleotides, the CDR3 is TGTGCCAGCAGCCAAAATAAGGGAGGAAATTCACCCCTCCACTTT. This codes for CASSQNKGGNSPLHF. This sequence joins TRBV16 and TRBJ1-6; D remains unclear. There are 15 residues in the CDR3. Germline CDR1 is KGHSY and CDR2 is FQNENV. Trimming removed 2 bases at V and 7 bases at J, with 12 bases between.